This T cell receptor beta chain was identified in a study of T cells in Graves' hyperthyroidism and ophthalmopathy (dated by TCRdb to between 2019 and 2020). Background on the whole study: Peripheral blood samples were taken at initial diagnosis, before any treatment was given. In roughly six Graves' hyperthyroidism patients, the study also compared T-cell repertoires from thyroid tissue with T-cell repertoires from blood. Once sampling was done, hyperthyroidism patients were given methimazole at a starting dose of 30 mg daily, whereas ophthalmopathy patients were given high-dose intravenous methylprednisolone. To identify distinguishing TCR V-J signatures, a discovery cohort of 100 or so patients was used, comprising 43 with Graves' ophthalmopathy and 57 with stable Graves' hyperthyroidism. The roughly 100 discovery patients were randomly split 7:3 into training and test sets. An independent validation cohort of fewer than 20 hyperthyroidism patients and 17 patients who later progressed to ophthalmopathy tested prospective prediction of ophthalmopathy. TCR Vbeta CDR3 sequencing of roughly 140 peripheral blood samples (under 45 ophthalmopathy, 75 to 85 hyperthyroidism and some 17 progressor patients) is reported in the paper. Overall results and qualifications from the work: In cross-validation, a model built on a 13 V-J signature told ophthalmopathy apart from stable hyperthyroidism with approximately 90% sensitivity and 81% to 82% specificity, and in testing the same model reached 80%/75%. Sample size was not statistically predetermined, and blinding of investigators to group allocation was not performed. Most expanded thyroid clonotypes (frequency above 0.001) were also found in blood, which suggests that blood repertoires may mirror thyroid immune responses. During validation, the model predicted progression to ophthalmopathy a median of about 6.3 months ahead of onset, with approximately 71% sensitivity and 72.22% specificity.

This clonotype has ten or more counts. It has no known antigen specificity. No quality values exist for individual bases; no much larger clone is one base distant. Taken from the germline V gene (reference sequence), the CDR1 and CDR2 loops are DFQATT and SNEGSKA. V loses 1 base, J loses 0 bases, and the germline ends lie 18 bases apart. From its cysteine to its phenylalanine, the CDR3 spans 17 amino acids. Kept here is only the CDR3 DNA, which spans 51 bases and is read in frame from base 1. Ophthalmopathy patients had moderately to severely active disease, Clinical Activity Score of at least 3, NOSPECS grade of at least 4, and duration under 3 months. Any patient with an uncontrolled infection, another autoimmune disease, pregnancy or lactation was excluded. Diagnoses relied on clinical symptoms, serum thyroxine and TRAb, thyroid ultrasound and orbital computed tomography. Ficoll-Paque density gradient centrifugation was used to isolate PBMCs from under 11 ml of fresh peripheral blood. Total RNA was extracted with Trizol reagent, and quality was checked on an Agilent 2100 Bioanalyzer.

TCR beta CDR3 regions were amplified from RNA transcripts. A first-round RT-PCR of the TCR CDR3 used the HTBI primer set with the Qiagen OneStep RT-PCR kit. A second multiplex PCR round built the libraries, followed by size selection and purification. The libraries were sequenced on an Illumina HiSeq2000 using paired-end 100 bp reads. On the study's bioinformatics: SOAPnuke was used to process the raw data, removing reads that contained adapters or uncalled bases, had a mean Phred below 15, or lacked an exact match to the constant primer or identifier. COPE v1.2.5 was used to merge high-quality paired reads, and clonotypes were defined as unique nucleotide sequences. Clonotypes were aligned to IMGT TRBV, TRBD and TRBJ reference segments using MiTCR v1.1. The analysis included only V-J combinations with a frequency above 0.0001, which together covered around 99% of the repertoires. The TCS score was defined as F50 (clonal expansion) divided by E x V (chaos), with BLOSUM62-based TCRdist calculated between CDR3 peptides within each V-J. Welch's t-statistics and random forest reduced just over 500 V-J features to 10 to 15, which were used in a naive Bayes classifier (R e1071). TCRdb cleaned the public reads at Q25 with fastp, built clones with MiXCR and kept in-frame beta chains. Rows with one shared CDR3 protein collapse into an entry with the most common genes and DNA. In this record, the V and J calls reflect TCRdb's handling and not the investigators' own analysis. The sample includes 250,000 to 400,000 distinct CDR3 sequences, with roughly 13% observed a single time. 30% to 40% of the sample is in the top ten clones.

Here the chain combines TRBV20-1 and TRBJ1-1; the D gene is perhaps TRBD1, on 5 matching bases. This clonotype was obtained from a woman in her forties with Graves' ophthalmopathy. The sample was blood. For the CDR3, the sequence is CSARGAGGKIMNTEAFF. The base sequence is TGCAGTGCTAGAGGTGCCGGGGGGAAGATAATGAACACTGAAGCTTTCTTT.